This T cell receptor (beta chain) was captured by sequencing in a study of shared clonotypes between healthy human individuals. TCRdb's table, derived via immunoSEQ multiplex PCR, lists solely in-frame clones and lacks some. The table shows around 500,000 clones, with 70% to 85% occurring only once. V was trimmed by 10 bases and J by 6 bases, leaving 16 bases between them. The CDR3 consists of 12 residues. In germline, CDR1 is SGHNT, CDR2 YENEEA. This clone occurred once. This clonotype originated in a woman between 40 and 55 years old in good health. Some clones in this sample may be carry-over from other donors' samples. The genes are TRBV11-3 and TRBJ2-7; D assignment may be TRBD1 or TRBD2 (6 bases each). The sample was PBMCs. CDR3 sequence: CATAGGGLEQYF. DNA for the CDR3: TGTGCCACGGCGGGTGGGGGGCTCGAGCAGTACTTC.